The text below deals with one TCR beta chain. Time point denoted: sample taken at primary tumor resection. Sequencing covered unsorted whole RNA taken from tumor, nontumor lung or frozen PBMC. CDR3 size: 12 residues. Germline CDR1 is GTSNPN and CDR2 is SVGIG (reference sequence). With 0 bases removed from V and 8 bases from J, the gap between germline ends came to 10 bases. These data are taken from a study of spatial heterogeneity in lung cancer. A single record per CDR3 protein comes from TCRdb applying MiXCR to the 5' RACE reads. The sample includes roughly 100,000 distinct CDR3 sequences, roughly 10% seen only once; the top ten take 6.5% to 8.5%.

The rearrangement links TRBV30 to TRBJ1-2; D not certain. The receptor's source is a male donor with early-stage non-small cell lung cancer. This specimen was PBMCs, taken at surgery. CDR3 sequence reads: CAWSVERKGYTF. Written as DNA, the CDR3 is TGTGCCTGGAGTGTGGAAAGAAAAGGCTACACCTTC.